These T cell receptor beta chains were read from a single sample in a study of technical replicates of blood from a handful of donors. Data came from immunoSEQ multiplex PCR; TCRdb stores just in-frame clones and leaves some out. The sample has tens of thousands of clones; around 92% are singletons. Source material: PBMCs. The receptors come from a human donor in good health. Some clones in this sample may be carry-over from other donors' samples. Both conserved end residues are part of each CDR3. D genes are given only for firm matches. A clone size is listed for some rows: how often the clone was seen (once, few, many), or a class if it is expanded.

d_gene,j_gene,v_gene,abundance,CDR3aa,CDR3nt
.,TRBJ1-1,TRBV21-1,.,CASSKDRQGSPEDTEAFF,TGTGCCAGCAGCAAAGATAGGCAGGGGTCCCCCGAAGACACTGAAGCTTTCTTT
TRBD1,TRBJ1-3,TRBV30,once,CACLSGTGYFSSGNTIYF,TGTGCCTGTCTTTCCGGGACAGGGTACTTCAGCTCTGGAAACACCATATATTTT
TRBD1,TRBJ2-2,TRBV11-2,.,CASTTGGPPSGRELFF,TGTGCCAGCACGACAGGGGGCCCTCCTTCCGGCCGGGAGCTGTTTTTT
.,TRBJ1-3,TRBV7-3,.,CASSLERGNTIYF,TGTGCCAGCAGCTTAGAGAGAGGAAACACCATATATTTT
.,TRBJ1-2,TRBV19,.,CASSMSTGQGYTF,TGTGCCAGTAGTATGAGCACAGGTCAGGGCTACACCTTC
.,TRBJ2-7,TRBV7-2,.,CASSLGSGFYEQYF,TGTGCCAGCAGCTTAGGATCAGGGTTCTACGAGCAGTACTTC
.,TRBJ2-5,TRBV7-9,.,CASSLGATAQETQYF,TGTGCCAGCAGCTTAGGTGCGACAGCACAAGAGACCCAGTACTTC
.,TRBJ1-1,TRBV20-1,.,CSASLNTEAFF,TGCAGTGCGAGTCTTAACACTGAAGCTTTCTTT
TRBD2,TRBJ2-1,TRBV4-2,once,CASSGTSGGVKSSYNEQFF,TGTGCCAGCAGCGGGACTAGCGGGGGGGTCAAGAGCTCCTACAATGAGCAGTTCTTC
.,TRBJ2-5,TRBV5-6,.,CASSFSGMRETQYF,TGTGCCAGCAGCTTTTCAGGGATGAGAGAGACCCAGTACTTC
TRBD2,TRBJ2-1,TRBV14,.,CASSQQLAGAYNEQFF,TGTGCCAGCAGCCAACAACTAGCGGGAGCCTACAATGAGCAGTTCTTC
.,TRBJ1-1,TRBV5-1,once,CASRAGLGDTEAFF,TGCGCCAGCAGGGCGGGTCTAGGAGACACTGAAGCTTTCTTT
.,TRBJ1-1,TRBV5-1,.,CASSWITEDTEAFF,TGCGCCAGCAGCTGGATCACGGAGGACACTGAAGCTTTCTTT
.,TRBJ2-3,TRBV6-5,.,CASSYFGRVDTQYF,TGTGCCAGCAGTTACTTCGGGAGAGTAGATACGCAGTATTTT
.,TRBJ2-5,TRBV7-2,.,CASSRTYRETQYF,TGTGCCAGCAGCAGAACATACCGAGAGACCCAGTACTTC
.,TRBJ1-2,TRBV4-2,.,CASSQDPGSPHYGYTF,TGTGCCAGCAGCCAAGACCCAGGGTCCCCACACTATGGCTACACCTTC
.,TRBJ2-2,TRBV29-1,.,CSVTPGNGELFF,TGCAGCGTTACCCCGGGAAACGGGGAGCTGTTTTTT
.,TRBJ2-7,TRBV7-7,.,CASSHGPSYEQYF,TGTGCCAGCAGCCATGGGCCCTCCTACGAGCAGTACTTC
TRBD2,TRBJ2-1,TRBV6-5,.,CASRKRLAGVDEQFF,TGTGCCAGCAGGAAACGACTAGCGGGAGTGGATGAGCAGTTCTTC
.,TRBJ1-5,TRBV7-6,.,CASSLEPGNQPQHF,TGTGCCAGCAGCTTAGAGCCAGGAAATCAGCCCCAGCATTTT
TRBD1,TRBJ2-7,TRBV18,.,CASSPTGTGGPYEQYF,TGTGCCAGCTCACCGACCGGGACAGGGGGACCCTACGAGCAGTACTTC
.,TRBJ2-1,TRBV7-6,.,CASSLAGDSNEQFF,TGTGCCAGCAGCTTAGCCGGGGACTCTAATGAGCAGTTCTTC
TRBD1,TRBJ1-4,TRBV4-1,once,CASSQADREAEKLFF,TGCGCCAGCAGCCAAGCCGACAGGGAGGCTGAAAAACTGTTTTTT
TRBD2,TRBJ2-1,TRBV4-3,.,CASSQESLGGAYNEQFF,TGCGCCAGCAGCCAAGAATCTCTCGGGGGGGCCTACAATGAGCAGTTCTTC
TRBD1,TRBJ1-1,TRBV30,.,CAWSPGQGAPAFF,TGTGCCTGGAGCCCTGGACAGGGGGCGCCTGCTTTCTTT
.,TRBJ1-2,TRBV19,.,CASSIRGGESNYGYTF,TGTGCCAGTAGTATAAGAGGTGGGGAGTCTAACTATGGCTACACCTTC
TRBD1,TRBJ1-2,TRBV4-1,.,CASSPRTGSGYTF,TGCGCCAGCAGCCCTCGGACAGGGTCAGGCTACACCTTC
.,TRBJ1-2,TRBV4-3,.,CASSQGGLAGGYTF,TGCGCCAGCAGCCAAGGAGGCCTCGCCGGTGGCTACACCTTC
.,TRBJ1-3,TRBV9,.,CASSVDPSSGNTIYF,TGTGCCAGCAGCGTAGATCCGAGCTCTGGAAACACCATATATTTT
TRBD2,TRBJ2-5,TRBV5-5,.,CASSLGGTRGETQYF,TGTGCCAGCAGCTTGGGAGGGACTAGAGGAGAGACCCAGTACTTC
.,TRBJ2-6,TRBV4-1,.,CASSHRVVRDSPSSGANVLTF,TGCGCCAGCAGCCATAGGGTCGTTCGCGACAGTCCCAGCTCTGGGGCCAACGTCCTGACTTTC
.,TRBJ2-5,TRBV28,.,CASSLSQIQETQYF,TGTGCCAGCAGTTTATCTCAGATCCAAGAGACCCAGTACTTC
.,TRBJ2-4,TRBV6-5,.,CASSYSITPGGIQYF,TGTGCCAGCAGTTACTCGATCACCCCAGGTGGCATTCAGTACTTC
TRBD1,TRBJ1-2,TRBV5-4,.,CASSLDRGIYGYTF,TGTGCCAGCAGCTTAGACAGGGGGATCTATGGCTACACCTTC
.,TRBJ2-2,TRBV7-9,.,CASSSNKPGTGELFF,TGTGCCAGCAGCTCGAACAAGCCGGGGACCGGGGAGCTGTTTTTT
.,TRBJ1-1,TRBV7-8,.,CASSGDYRANTEAFF,TGTGCCAGCAGCGGGGATTACAGGGCGAACACTGAAGCTTTCTTT
TRBD2,TRBJ2-7,TRBV5-1,.,CASSSGGTTYEQYF,TGCGCCAGCAGCTCGGGGGGGACTACCTACGAGCAGTACTTC
TRBD2,TRBJ2-7,TRBV6-1,.,CASHARASGSGEQYF,TGTGCCAGCCACGCTAGGGCTAGCGGGAGCGGCGAGCAGTACTTC
TRBD1,TRBJ1-6,TRBV4-1,.,CASSHLDRDSPLHF,TGCGCCAGCAGCCACCTGGACAGGGATTCACCCCTCCACTTT
.,TRBJ1-2,TRBV5-8,.,CASSTYGYTF,TGTGCCAGCAGCACTTATGGCTACACCTTC